Below, 31 T cell receptor beta chains from the same sample are listed, as sequenced in a study of T-cell reconstitution after alpha-beta-depleted transplantation in children. Library preparation (for TCRbeta) was performed with unique molecular identifiers. MiXCR was run by TCRdb on the PCR reads, yielding one entry per CDR3 protein. The data hold approximately 70,000 distinct CDR3 sequences, with roughly 5.2% observed a single time. The sequencing used PBMCs, mostly from graft donor cells, collected 180 days after TCRalphabeta/CD19-depleted stem cell transplant. These receptors were obtained from a boy in the first two years of life who had a stem cell transplant for acute myeloid leukemia, so the T cells may come from the graft donor.

This clonotype has at least ten counts. V gene TRBV12-3 or TRBV12-4 combines with J gene TRBJ2-1, with a possible D match to TRBD1 (6 bases). V lost 4 bases, J lost 5 bases, and 27 bases lay in between. The CDR3 sequence is 19 residues long. CDR3 protein: CASSWSNRYRDTPDNEQFF. CDR3 sequence (DNA): TGTGCCAGCAGTTGGTCCAACCGTTACCGGGACACACCTGACAATGAGCAGTTCTTC.

With respect to this clonotype: A junction boundary mismatches the germline segment, possibly from a read error. The rearrangement links TRBV10-3 to TRBJ2-1; 12 positions match TRBD2. The CDR3 extends over 18 amino acids. CDR1 and CDR2 (germline): ENHRY, SYGVKD. CDR3 amino acids: CTISPLPSGGGTANEQFF. The DNA for the CDR3 is TGTACCATCAGTCCACTCCCTAGCGGGGGGGGGACGGCCAATGAGCAGTTCTTC.

This clonotype was found many times. This sequence joins TRBV2 and TRBJ1-4, with D hard to call. The germline gives CDR1 SNHLY, CDR2 FYNNEI. The length of the CDR3 is 14 residues. V was trimmed by 7 bases and J by 7 bases, leaving 16 bases between them. The CDR3 DNA follows: TGTGCCAGCAAAGGGCCCGACGTGGTTGAAAAACTGTTTTTT. This encodes CASKGPDVVEKLFF.

This clonotype was seen many times. J is TRBJ2-3 and V is TRBV12-3 or TRBV12-4; 8 bases map to TRBD1. Losses at the gene ends were 6 bases for V and 5 bases for J; bases not matched to a gene: 4. The CDR3 contains 13 residues. CDR3 residues: CASSDRGRDTQYF. The DNA of the CDR3 is TGTGCCAGCAGCGACAGGGGCAGAGATACGCAGTATTTT.

This clonotype was picked up many times. This chain links TRBV7-8 with TRBJ2-7; no reliable D call. This CDR3 is 11 amino acids long. The ends were cut back, 5 bases at V and 1 base at J, with 3 bases in the middle. In germline, CDR1 is SGHVS, CDR2 FQNEAQ. Here the CDR3 reads CASSISYEQYF. CDR3 nucleotides: TGTGCCAGCAGCATATCCTACGAGCAGTACTTC.

This clonotype showed up many times. The chain combines TRBV6-5 with TRBJ2-7; 7 bases are a match to TRBD1. CDR1 MNHEY and CDR2 SVGAGI come from the germline V gene. The length of the CDR3 is 15 residues. Trimming at V came to 6 bases and at J to 2 bases, leaving 10 bases not matched to a gene. The DNA of the CDR3 is TGTGCCAGCAGCTCCCCTCCAGGGGGAACCTACGAGCAGTACTTC. Encoded protein: CASSSPPGGTYEQYF.

This clonotype was seen many times. This CDR3 reads CAISSGSIQPQHF. The CDR3 nucleotides read TGTGCCATCTCCTCAGGAAGTATACAGCCCCAGCATTTT. The chain has TRBV10-3 and TRBJ1-5; D is uncertain. Germline V gene lookup returns CDR1 ENHRY and CDR2 SYGVKD. CDR3 length: 13 amino acids. V gave up 8 bases and J gave up 7 bases, with 15 bases separating them.

V usage is TRBV30 and J usage is TRBJ1-1; 9 positions match TRBD1. The CDR3 consists of 17 residues. Germline CDR1 reads GTSNPN; CDR2 reads SVGIG (reference sequence). Losses at the gene ends were 4 bases for V and 4 bases for J; bases not matched to a gene: 16. This CDR3 is CAWTIRRGQGTGTEAFF. CDR3 bases: TGTGCCTGGACCATCCGAAGGGGACAGGGTACGGGCACTGAAGCTTTCTTT.

This clonotype occurred many times. The chain has TRBV12-3 or TRBV12-4 and TRBJ2-3, with no clear D. Deletions cut 6 bases from V and 0 bases from J, with 4 bases between. The CDR3 loop spans 12 amino acids. The CDR3 DNA reads TGTGCCAGCAGGGCTAGCACAGATACGCAGTATTTT. Its protein is CASRASTDTQYF.

This clonotype was observed many times. The J gene is TRBJ1-1, the V gene TRBV7-2, with D unresolved. The V gene lost 0 bases and the J gene lost 3 bases, with 8 bases spanning the gap. The CDR3 runs to 14 residues. Germline values: CDR1 SGHTA, CDR2 FQGNSA. This chain's CDR3 is CASSLAGSDTEAFF. The CDR3 nucleotides read TGTGCCAGCAGCTTAGCCGGGAGCGACACTGAAGCTTTCTTT.

This clonotype was recorded at least ten times. The gene calls are TRBV20-1 and TRBJ2-3; a possible D gene is TRBD2 (7 bases). The germline V gene has CDR1 DFQATT and CDR2 SNEGSKA (reference sequence). The CDR3 extends over 18 amino acids. Trimming removed 5 bases from V and 2 bases from J, with 26 bases in between. DNA of the CDR3: TGCAGTGCTCCGTTGGGGGGGCTGATGGGGAGATTCACAGATACGCAGTATTTT. Its translation: CSAPLGGLMGRFTDTQYF.

The sample holds a few counts of this clonotype. The chain is built from TRBV6-2 or TRBV6-3 and TRBJ2-7; D is perhaps TRBD1 (6 bases). The germline CDR1 and CDR2 sequences are MNHEY and SVGEGT. V dropped 8 bases and J dropped 5 bases, with 16 bases sitting between them. This CDR3 contains 13 residues. The CDR3 reads CASLLQGDHEQYF. The CDR3 DNA is TGTGCCAGCCTACTACAGGGCGACCACGAGCAGTACTTC.

This rearrangement joins TRBV11-2 to TRBJ1-1, with D unresolved. CDR1 and CDR2 (germline): SGHAT, FQNNGV. Trimming took 1 base from V and 2 from J, leaving 11 bases between them. The CDR3 consists of 15 residues. CDR3: CASSLVGLANTEAFF. The CDR3 coding sequence is TGTGCCAGCAGCTTAGTCGGGTTGGCTAACACTGAAGCTTTCTTT.

This clonotype was seen at least ten times. This chain joins TRBV27 and TRBJ2-7; 11 nucleotides line up with TRBD1. V shed 8 bases, J shed 5 bases, and the junction held 8 bases outside the gene matches. CDR3 length: 14 amino acids. Germline V gene lookup returns CDR1 MNHEY and CDR2 SMNVEV (reference sequence). Here the CDR3 DNA reads TGTGCCAGCGGACAGGGGGCGAATTCAGACGAGCAGTACTTC. Its protein product is CASGQGANSDEQYF.

This clonotype was detected many times. The J gene is TRBJ2-4, the V gene TRBV5-1, with TRBD1 matching over 7 bases. Germline V gene lookup returns CDR1 SGHRS and CDR2 YFSETQ. The CDR3 is 16 residues long. After removal of 0 bases from V and 4 bases from J, the junction contained 7 bases not matched to a gene. This CDR3 is CASSLEATGRKNIQYF. The DNA of the CDR3 is TGCGCCAGCAGCTTGGAGGCGACAGGGCGAAAAAACATTCAGTACTTC. The variable domain in full, completed from reference TRBV5-1 and TRBJ2-4, reads KAGVTQTPRYLIKTRGQQVTLSCSPISGHRSVSWYQQTPGQGLQFLFEYFSETQRNKGNFPGRFSGRQFSNSRSEMNVSTLELGDSALYLCASSLEATGRKNIQYFGAGTRLSVL.

This CDR3 reads CASSESTPPGELFF. Here the CDR3 DNA reads TGTGCCAGCAGTGAGTCGACGCCCCCCGGGGAGCTGTTTTTT. The chain joins TRBV6-1 to TRBJ2-2; D is undetermined. This CDR3 has 14 amino acids. Germline V gives CDR1 MNHNS, CDR2 SASEGT. V was clipped by 3 bases and J by 6 bases, with 11 bases between them.

The rearrangement joins TRBV2 to TRBJ2-1; TRBD1 or TRBD2 may be the D gene (5 bases each). CDR3 length: 18 amino acids. The germline V gene encodes CDR1 SNHLY and CDR2 FYNNEI. In DNA, the CDR3 is TGTACCCGCAGTTTACCCAGGGTGTTTGGGAGTTCCTACAATGAGCAGTTCTTC. Residues: CTRSLPRVFGSSYNEQFF. The full variable domain, rest sourced from reference TRBV2 and TRBJ2-1, is EPEVTQTPSHQVTQMGQEVILRCVPISNHLYFYWYRQILGQKVEFLVSFYNNEISEKSEIFDDQFSVERPDGSNFTLKIRSTKLEDSAMYFCTRSLPRVFGSSYNEQFFGPGTRLTVL.

This clonotype was seen repeatedly, ten times or more. The rearrangement uses TRBV4-2 and TRBJ1-6; D gene ambiguous. Germline V CDR1 and CDR2: LGHNA, YNFKEQ. The CDR3 loop spans 13 amino acids. Trimming removed 0 bases at V and 7 bases at J, with 4 bases between. The CDR3 here is CASSQDSNSPLHF. CDR3 nucleotide sequence: TGTGCCAGCAGCCAAGATTCGAATTCACCCCTCCACTTT.

This clonotype has at least ten counts. The chain employs TRBV7-9 and TRBJ2-3; a possible D gene is TRBD2 (5 bases). In germline, CDR1 is SEHNR, CDR2 FQNEAQ (reference sequence). This CDR3 comprises 14 residues. Between the trimmed V and J ends, which lost 4 bases and 4 bases, there was a span of 12 bases. The CDR3 region has the DNA TGTGCCAGCAGCTCCATATCCGGGGCAGATACGCAGTATTTT. Encoded protein: CASSSISGADTQYF.

This clonotype occurred many times. V is TRBV27 and J is TRBJ2-1, with 8 nucleotides matching TRBD1. Germline-derived CDR1 and CDR2 are MNHEY and SMNVEV (reference sequence). The V segment lost 5 bases and the J segment 2 bases; nucleotides outside the gene matches: 11. The CDR3 is 17 amino acids. In DNA form, the CDR3 reads TGTGCCAGCAGTCCAATCGGACAGGGCAGCCCCTACAATGAGCAGTTCTTC. Protein sequence: CASSPIGQGSPYNEQFF.

This clonotype appeared many times. This rearrangement joins TRBV7-9 to TRBJ2-1, with 13 positions matching TRBD2. Germline trimming cut 2 bases from V and 4 bases from J; bases unmatched to any gene: 2. CDR1 is SEHNR and CDR2 is FQNEAQ in the germline V gene (reference sequence). The CDR3 runs 16 residues. The CDR3 DNA sequence: TGTGCCAGCAGCTTAACTAGCGGGGGGGAATACAATGAGCAGTTCTTC. Translation gives CASSLTSGGEYNEQFF.

This clonotype was detected ten times or more. This rearrangement joins TRBV4-3 to TRBJ2-7; 9 bases agree with TRBD2. After removal of 4 bases from V and 2 bases from J, the junction contained 21 bases not matched to a gene. This CDR3 region has 20 residues. The V gene's germline CDR1 is LGHNA and CDR2 YSLEER. Written as DNA, the CDR3 is TGCGCCAGCAGCCGACGACTAGTATCGGGAGCGGGGGGAGGGGCCTACGAGCAGTACTTC. Amino acids: CASSRRLVSGAGGGAYEQYF.

This clonotype was observed at least ten times. CDR3 nucleotide sequence: TGCGCCAGCAGCCAAGATCGAAGAGGAGCGGGACGAGAAAAACTGTTTTTT. Protein sequence: CASSQDRRGAGREKLFF. The chain couples TRBV4-1 to TRBJ1-4; TRBD1 is a possible D gene (5 bases). The CDR3 is 17 amino acids. Germline V CDR1 and CDR2: MGHRA, YSYEKL. Deletions cut 0 bases from V and 8 bases from J, with 19 bases between.

This clonotype was seen repeatedly, ten times or more. The chain joins TRBV10-3 to TRBJ1-1; D remains unclear. The V end was cut by 3 bases, the J end by 1 base, with 9 bases between. The CDR3 totals 14 residues. CDR1 is ENHRY, CDR2 SYGVKD, per germline. This CDR3 is CAISDPIGNTEAFF. The CDR3, as DNA: TGTGCCATCAGTGACCCTATCGGGAACACTGAAGCTTTCTTT.

Only a few counts were recorded for this clonotype. Given a much more abundant clone one base away, this may be a read error. The chain recombines TRBV29-1 with TRBJ2-2; D unclear. Looked up from germline, CDR1 is SQVTM and CDR2 is ANQGSEA. This CDR3 region has 12 residues. The germline V and J ends were trimmed by 2 bases and 5 bases, with 6 bases remaining between them. Written as DNA, the CDR3 is TGCAGCGTTGAACGGCGAACCGGGGAGCTGTTTTTT. It specifies CSVERRTGELFF.

The chain combines TRBV11-2 with TRBJ1-2; weak D call: TRBD1 (5 bases). Germline V CDR1 and CDR2: SGHAT, FQNNGV. This CDR3 is built from 12 residues. V shed 4 bases and J shed 4 bases, with 7 bases lying between them. CDR3 amino acids: CASSSGAYGYTF. DNA of the CDR3: TGTGCCAGCAGCTCTGGGGCCTATGGCTACACCTTC.

This clonotype was seen many times. The rearrangement uses TRBV6-2 or TRBV6-3 and TRBJ1-5, with a tentative D call TRBD1 (6 bases). This CDR3 is built from 13 residues. Germline V gene data show CDR1 as MNHEY and CDR2 as SVGEGT. Trimming stripped 6 bases from V and 4 bases from J, with 10 bases between. CDR3 in amino acids: CASRATGNQPQHF. The CDR3 coding sequence is TGTGCCAGCAGAGCCACAGGGAATCAGCCCCAGCATTTT.

By sample share, this clonotype is medium-sized. This sequence joins TRBV20-1 and TRBJ2-1; 15 bases are shared with TRBD2. The junction had 6 bases not matched to a gene; V was cut back by 3 bases and J by 0 bases. The germline V gene encodes CDR1 DFQATT and CDR2 SNEGSKA (reference sequence). This CDR3 is 18 amino acids long. CDR3 coding DNA: TGCAGTGCTAGCTCGGGACTAGCGGGGGGCAGCTCCTACAATGAGCAGTTCTTC. The encoded protein is CSASSGLAGGSSYNEQFF.

This clonotype showed up many times. The rearrangement uses TRBV5-1 and TRBJ2-7; 8 nucleotides align to TRBD2. The V segment lost 4 bases and the J segment 5 bases; nucleotides outside the gene matches: 11. The CDR3 runs 15 residues. Germline lookup yields CDR1 SGHRS and CDR2 YFSETQ. This CDR3 is CASSPGGQGDHEQYV. For the CDR3, the DNA is TGCGCCAGCAGCCCGGGGGGGCAGGGAGATCACGAGCAGTACGTC.

This clonotype showed up many times. The V gene is TRBV2, the J gene TRBJ2-5, with 9 bases that match TRBD2. Trimming took 2 bases from V and 5 from J; bases not matched to a gene: 9. CDR1 and CDR2 from the germline V gene are SNHLY and FYNNEI. The CDR3 runs to 16 residues. The CDR3 DNA reads as TGTGCCAGCAGTGAAACGCCGGGACTAGCTGCGGAGACCCAGTACTTC. Protein product: CASSETPGLAAETQYF.

This clonotype appeared many times. The CDR3 loop is CAWIGDIYGYTF. The CDR3 DNA is TGTGCCTGGATCGGGGACATCTATGGCTACACCTTC. The V and J genes are TRBV30 and TRBJ1-2; perhaps TRBD1 as D (6 bases). The V gene's germline CDR1 is GTSNPN and CDR2 SVGIG (reference sequence). This CDR3 contains 12 residues. Trimming stripped 4 bases from V and 4 bases from J, with 10 bases between.